This is a list of T cell receptor beta chains from one sample in a study of PD-L1 blockade in urothelial cancer. This table comes from immunoSEQ multiplex PCR, and its TCRdb copy is limited to in-frame clones, with some not included. The sample holds more than 85,000 clones; around 90% are singletons and the top ten take 0.7% to 0.95%. The sequencing used PBMCs, collected around atezolizumab (anti-PD-L1) treatment. The receptor source for this set is a woman of 80 years or more with urothelial cancer. Each CDR3 is given with its conserved first and last residue. Clone size is shown for a subset of rows, as once, few, many or a class of expanded clone.

length	V	J	size	CDR3
14	TRBV28	TRBJ2-7	.	CASNLGQSALEQYF
15	TRBV7-3	TRBJ1-5	.	CASSLTGGLNQPQHF
15	TRBV6-1	TRBJ2-3	.	CASSELRGLSDTQYF
14	TRBV30	TRBJ1-2	.	CAWGDSPYLYGYTF
13	TRBV10-2	TRBJ1-1	.	CASFQSGGGEAFF
10	TRBV20-1	TRBJ2-1	.	CSAWTRNQFF
14	TRBV19	TRBJ1-5	.	CASSETGQGQPQHF
15	TRBV2	TRBJ2-7	.	CASTAMSGISYEQYF
14	TRBV5-5	TRBJ2-7	.	CASSLGLATGEQYF
14	TRBV7-6	TRBJ2-3	.	CASSLAHNTDTQYF
14	TRBV2	TRBJ1-2	.	CASSDARANYGYTF
15	TRBV7-3	TRBJ2-1	.	CASSPSAGGNNEQFF
15	TRBV6-1	TRBJ2-3	.	CASSEWGQTTDTQYF
13	TRBV19	TRBJ1-1	.	CASTGTGRTEAFF
14	TRBV5-5	TRBJ2-7	.	CASSPGQGFNEQYF
12	TRBV5-1	TRBJ2-1	.	CASSITRSEQFF
14	TRBV5-4	TRBJ1-2	.	CASSDRVRDYGYTF
13	TRBV19	TRBJ1-5	.	CASMAGGNQPQHF
13	TRBV2	TRBJ2-5	.	CASGRLGQETQYF
16	TRBV5-6	TRBJ2-3	.	CASSPGTSGNTDTQYF
16	TRBV7-2	TRBJ1-1	.	CASSLLARGFETEAFF
16	TRBV30	TRBJ2-2	.	CAWSVKAGGLTGELFF
14	TRBV11-2	TRBJ1-2	.	CASSPGPGHSRYTF
15	TRBV28	TRBJ1-1	.	CASSTRGNLVAEAFF
13	TRBV15	TRBJ2-7	.	CATSVSGNYEQYF
11	TRBV19	TRBJ2-1	.	CASSIEDEQFF
12	TRBV10-2	TRBJ2-1	.	CASSEPQGRQFF
14	TRBV18	TRBJ2-7	.	CASSLTGGPEEQYF
18	TRBV11-1	TRBJ2-5	.	CASSSPPGTGGGQETQYF
12	TRBV10-3	TRBJ1-1	.	CAISALTGEAFF
15	TRBV28	TRBJ1-5	.	CASKIVLYSNQPQHF
15	TRBV7-3	TRBJ2-1	.	CASSLDKNSYNEQFF
15	TRBV2	TRBJ1-5	.	CASSEGGDQGQPQHF
14	TRBV7-9	TRBJ2-1	few	CASSSFATYNEQFF
15	TRBV29-1	TRBJ1-1	.	CSVREALGIEAEAFF
16	TRBV28	TRBJ2-1	once	CASSLSGTPPLNEQFF
13	TRBV2	TRBJ2-7	.	CASFGLAGVEQYF
15	TRBV6-5	TRBJ2-1	.	CASSLAGVSYNEQFF
14	TRBV5-1	TRBJ2-1	.	CASSLAHLRNEQFF
11	TRBV6-1	TRBJ1-3	once	CASILGNTIYF
13	TRBV2	TRBJ2-2	.	CASRAQGLGELFF
17	TRBV5-1	TRBJ2-3	.	CASSQGTSGPSGDTQYF
13	TRBV2	TRBJ1-5	.	CASSPGGRQPQHF
15	TRBV19	TRBJ2-3	.	CASSTGVRSTDTQYF
15	TRBV27	TRBJ2-5	.	CASRSYTGLEGTQYF
13	TRBV29-1	TRBJ2-7	.	CSVIQGRSYEQYF
18	TRBV7-9	TRBJ2-2	.	CASSSPGQGIPNTGELFF
15	TRBV7-6	TRBJ1-5	.	CASSLGQGVNQPQHF
15	TRBV6-6	TRBJ2-7	.	CASSPRQRRDYEQYF
15	TRBV5-1	TRBJ1-1	.	CASSSGTGPNTEAFF
15	TRBV5-1	TRBJ2-7	.	CASSLVPGLTYEQYF